Listed below are T cell receptor beta chains from one sample, sequenced in a study of cytomegalovirus exposure and HLA in healthy donors. Sequencing was performed with immunoSEQ multiplex PCR; in TCRdb, only in-frame clones are kept and a portion is missing. The table records approximately 150,000 clones, around 80% of them present only once. Input material: PBMCs. The origin of the receptors is a woman between 25 and 40 years old in good health and CMV-seropositive. Each CDR3 is given with its conserved first and last residue. Some rows mark clone size as missing; the rest say once, few, many or name a class of expanded clone.

>TRBV7-6|TRBJ2-1|NA|15
CASSSRVAENNEQFF
>TRBV25-1|TRBJ2-5|NA|18
CASSDLPRREYIPETQYF
>TRBV5-6|TRBJ2-1|NA|15
CASSFGLAGDHEQFF
>TRBV11-2|TRBJ2-5|NA|12
CASSTLGSTQYF
>TRBV5-7|TRBJ2-5|NA|12
CASSVTRGTQYF
>TRBV5-6|TRBJ2-1|few|13
CASSFPREAEQFF
>TRBV5-4|TRBJ2-3|NA|16
CASSLLAGGPTDTQYF
>TRBV14|TRBJ2-7|NA|13
CASSRGGLEEQYF
>TRBV7-2|TRBJ2-1|NA|14
CASSLASGHNEQFF
>TRBV25-1|TRBJ2-2|NA|14
CASTTGGNTGELFF
>TRBV6-1|TRBJ1-1|NA|14
CASSDPGLNTEAFF
>TRBV6-5|NA|NA|11
CASRRGETQYF
>TRBV5-1|TRBJ2-5|NA|15
CASSLGPGWQETQYF
>TRBV7-2|TRBJ2-6|once|16
CASSPLGDSGANVLTF
>TRBV18|TRBJ2-7|once|14
CASSPPSGNYEQYF
>TRBV9|TRBJ2-1|NA|15
CASSAPGQSYNEQFF
>TRBV6-5|TRBJ2-2|once|14
CASSYSRNTGELFF
>TRBV19|TRBJ2-1|NA|14
CASSMVSFYNEQFF
>TRBV9|TRBJ1-3|NA|15
CASAITGSSGNTIYF
>TRBV7-2|TRBJ1-1|NA|15
CASSFTGGTATEAFF
>TRBV27|TRBJ1-4|NA|16
CASSSDFRVVNEKLFF
>TRBV29-1|TRBJ1-1|NA|11
CSVARGSEAFF
>TRBV7-9|TRBJ1-4|NA|15
CASSLGTGPNEKLFF
>TRBV5-1|TRBJ2-7|NA|14
CASSFRDTAYEQYF
>TRBV6-5|TRBJ2-5|once|14
CASSYRTGWQTQYF
>TRBV7-9|TRBJ2-7|NA|12
CASSSQGYEQYF
>TRBV5-1|TRBJ2-3|NA|16
CASSTALASSTDTQYF
>TRBV7-8|TRBJ1-5|NA|13
CASSPQGNQPQHF
>TRBV6-1|TRBJ1-2|NA|15
CASSEATTGFYGYTF
>TRBV11-2|TRBJ1-4|few|14
CASSLQSGREKLFF
>TRBV28|TRBJ1-4|NA|16
CASSSNRGPTNEKLFF
>TRBV7-2|TRBJ2-2|few|13
CASKVTSSGELFF
>TRBV4-3|TRBJ2-3|NA|17
CASSQERLAGEADTQYF
>TRBV6-5|TRBJ1-2|few|13
CASSYGGGYGYTF
>TRBV10-1|TRBJ2-7|NA|14
CASSEPGGEDEQYF
>TRBV27|TRBJ2-7|few|14
CASSPGQISYEQYF
>TRBV2|TRBJ1-4|NA|15
CASSARTGGGEKLFF
>TRBV11-3|TRBJ2-3|NA|16
CASSPDRDLAADTQYF
>TRBV7-9|TRBJ1-1|few|13
CASLRQGNTEAFF
>TRBV20-1|TRBJ2-5|once|11
CSLGQGGTQYF
>TRBV28|TRBJ2-1|NA|17
CASSSDQREGSYNEQFF
>TRBV5-1|TRBJ2-7|NA|14
CASSLSGGSYEQYF
>TRBV19|TRBJ1-1|NA|12
CASSIMTGPAFF
>TRBV6-4|TRBJ2-1|once|15
CASAQTSGRVGEQFF
>TRBV6-5|TRBJ1-3|NA|14
CASSYSQAGNTIYF
>TRBV6-6|TRBJ1-4|NA|13
CASRADRDEKLFF
>TRBV10-1|TRBJ2-2|NA|15
CASSGTSGSDGELFF
>TRBV5-6|TRBJ1-1|NA|15
CASSPGGVMNTEAFF